At least ten counts were recorded for the clone carrying this TCR beta chain. This entry comes from a study of neurological immune-mediated disorders. TCRdb ran MiXCR on the 5' RACE reads and lists one entry per CDR3 protein. The sample consists of about 10,000 distinct CDR3 sequences, about 23% of them appearing once. The junction had 6 bases not matched to a gene; V was cut back by 2 bases and J by 7 bases. The CDR3 has 14 residues. Germline V gene lookup returns CDR1 SGDLS and CDR2 YYNGEE. Sequenced sample: CD8+ T cells from blood. This chain links TRBV9 with TRBJ2-1; 7 nucleotides align to TRBD2. This TCR was recovered from a woman aged 40 to 50 with multiple sclerosis. This chain's CDR3 is CASSVGGRGNEQFF. The CDR3 DNA sequence: TGTGCCAGCAGCGTGGGAGGGCGCGGGAATGAGCAGTTCTTC. The full variable domain, in which reference TRBV9 and TRBJ2-1 provide the parts outside the CDR3, is DSGVTQTPKHLITATGQRVTLRCSPRSGDLSVYWYQQSLDQGLQFLIQYYNGEERAKGNILERFSAQQFPDLHSELNLSSLELGDSALYFCASSVGGRGNEQFFGPGTRLTVL.